What follows are 10 T cell receptor beta chains derived from one specimen sequenced in a study of T cells in Graves' hyperthyroidism and ophthalmopathy. Amplification of TCR beta CDR3 regions used RNA as the template. During a first-round RT-PCR of the TCR CDR3, the HTBI primer set was used. In TCRdb, the multiplex PCR reads were re-called with MiXCR into one record per CDR3 protein. Here the sample spans around 700,000 distinct CDR3 sequences, about a third being singletons. Source material: blood. The receptors come from a woman between 35 and 50 years old with Graves' hyperthyroidism.

This clonotype was observed at least ten times. The chain has TRBV7-6 and TRBJ2-7; maybe TRBD1 (5 bases). This CDR3 region has 14 residues. Germline CDR1 reads SGHVS; CDR2 reads FNYEAQ. Trimming cost V 4 bases and J 0 bases, with 10 bases left between them. The CDR3 DNA follows: TGTGCCAGCAGCTCCTTAGGGGCCTCCTACGAGCAGTACTTC. It codes for CASSSLGASYEQYF.

On this clonotype: A much larger clonotype is one base distant, so this may be a read error. J is TRBJ1-2 and V is TRBV4-3; D is unclear. CDR3 length equals 16 residues. In germline, CDR1 is LGHNA, CDR2 YSLEER. The CDR3, as DNA: TGCGCCAGCAGCCAAGGGGTAAGGGTCCTCCCCCATGGCTGCACCTTC. Translating it yields CASSQGVRVLPHGCTF.

A few counts support this clonotype. V and J are TRBV28 and TRBJ1-4; 7 bases line up with TRBD1. Germline V gene lookup returns CDR1 MDHEN and CDR2 SYDVKM. The CDR3 has 15 residues. With 2 bases clipped from V and 3 bases from J, the junction kept 3 bases outside the gene matches. The CDR3, as DNA: TGTGCCAGCAGTTTAAAGGGGGCCTCTAATGAAAAACTGTTTTTT. The encoded protein is CASSLKGASNEKLFF. The full variable domain, completed using reference TRBV28 and TRBJ1-4, is DVKVTQSSRYLVKRTGEKVFLECVQDMDHENMFWYRQDPGLGLRLIYFSYDVKMKEKGDIPEGYSVSREKKERFSLILESASTNQTSMYLCASSLKGASNEKLFFGSGTQLSVL.

Note on this clonotype: One end of the junction varies from germline; a read error may be responsible. The chain is built from TRBV5-1 and TRBJ1-1, with D unresolved. The germline V gene has CDR1 SGHRS and CDR2 YFSETQ. This CDR3 is built from 13 residues. CDR3 coding DNA: TGCGTCAGCAGCTTTGAATTGAACACTGAAGCTTTCTTT. It specifies CVSSFELNTEAFF.

The table lists this clonotype with a few counts. The rearrangement uses TRBV20-1 and TRBJ1-1, with D possibly matching TRBD1 (5 bases). The germline gives CDR1 DFQATT, CDR2 SNEGSKA (reference sequence). This CDR3 has 15 residues. The V end was cut by 5 bases, the J end by 4 bases, with 20 bases between. CDR3: CSAPESGRRGTEAFF. CDR3 nucleotides: TGCAGTGCTCCAGAGAGCGGGCGGAGGGGCACTGAAGCTTTCTTT.

The rearrangement uses TRBV7-9 and TRBJ1-1, with unresolved D. This CDR3 comprises 13 residues. V gave up 1 base and J gave up 11 bases, with 14 bases separating them. Germline V gives CDR1 SEHNR, CDR2 FQNEAQ (reference sequence). CDR3 loop: CASSLERRGMAFF. The CDR3 DNA sequence: TGTGCCAGCAGCTTAGAAAGACGGGGAATGGCTTTCTTT.

This clonotype showed up just a few times. This chain connects TRBV5-5 to TRBJ2-7; D unresolved. V dropped 5 bases and J dropped 3 bases, with 18 bases sitting between them. The CDR3 extends over 15 amino acids. CDR1 SGHKS and CDR2 YYEKEE come from the germline V gene (reference sequence). The CDR3 nucleotides read TGTGCCAGCAGGACTGCCGGGCCGTCCTTCTACGAGCAGTACTTC. Translation: CASRTAGPSFYEQYF.

This clonotype has at least ten counts. This chain joins TRBV7-6 and TRBJ1-3; 7 bases are shared with TRBD1. Germline lookup yields CDR1 SGHVS and CDR2 FNYEAQ. The V and J ends lost 5 bases and 9 bases, in that order; junction bases with no gene match: 10. The CDR3 extends over 14 amino acids. CDR3: CASSRDRAGGTIYF. In nucleotides, the CDR3 is TGTGCCAGCAGCCGTGACAGGGCGGGGGGCACCATATATTTT.

The sample holds many counts of this clonotype. The rearrangement joins TRBV6-5 to TRBJ1-1; weak D call: TRBD1 (5 bases). V lost 2 bases and J 0 bases, leaving 13 bases between the germline ends. Germline CDR1 MNHEY, CDR2 SVGAGI. CDR3 size: 16 residues. As DNA, the CDR3 is TGTGCCAGCAGTTACGGGGGGTCGGTTATGAACACTGAAGCTTTCTTT. Amino acids: CASSYGGSVMNTEAFF.

The table lists this clonotype with many counts. In nucleotides, the CDR3 is TGTGCCAGCAGTGGGGTAGCGGGACCTTCAGAGACCCAGTACTTC. It encodes CASSGVAGPSETQYF. The chain carries TRBV2 and TRBJ2-5; 8 bases match TRBD2. The CDR3 sequence is 15 residues long. Germline CDR1 and CDR2: SNHLY and FYNNEI. V lost 4 bases, J lost 4 bases, and 8 bases stayed unmatched.